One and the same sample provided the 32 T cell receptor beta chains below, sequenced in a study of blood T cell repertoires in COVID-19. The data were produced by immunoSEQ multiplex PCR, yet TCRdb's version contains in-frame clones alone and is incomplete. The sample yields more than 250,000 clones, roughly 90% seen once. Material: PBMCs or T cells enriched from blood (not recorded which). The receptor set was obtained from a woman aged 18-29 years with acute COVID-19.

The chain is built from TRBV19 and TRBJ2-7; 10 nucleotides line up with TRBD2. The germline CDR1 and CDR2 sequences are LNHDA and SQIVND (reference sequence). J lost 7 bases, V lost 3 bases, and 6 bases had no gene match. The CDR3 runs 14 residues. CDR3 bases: TGTGCCAGTAGTATTTGGTCTAGCGGGGGAGAGCAGTACTTC. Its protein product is CASSIWSSGGEQYF. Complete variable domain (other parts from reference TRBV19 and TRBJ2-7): DGGITQSPKYLFRKEGQNVTLSCEQNLNHDAMYWYRQDPGQGLRLIYYSQIVNDFQKGDIAEGYSVSREKKESFPLTVTSAQKNPTAFYLCASSIWSSGGEQYFGPGTRLTVT.

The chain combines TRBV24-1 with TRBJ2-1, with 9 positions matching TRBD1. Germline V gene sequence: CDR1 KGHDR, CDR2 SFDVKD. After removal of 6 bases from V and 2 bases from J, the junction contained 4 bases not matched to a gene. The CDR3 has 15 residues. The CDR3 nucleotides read TGTGCCACCAGTCCCCGGGACAGGGCCTACAATGAGCAGTTCTTC. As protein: CATSPRDRAYNEQFF.

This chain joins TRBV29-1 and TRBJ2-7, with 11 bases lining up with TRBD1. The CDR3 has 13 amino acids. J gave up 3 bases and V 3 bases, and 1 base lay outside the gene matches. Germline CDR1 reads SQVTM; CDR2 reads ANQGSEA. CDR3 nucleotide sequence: TGCAGCGTTGAGGGGACAGGGGGCTACGAGCAGTACTTC. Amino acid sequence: CSVEGTGGYEQYF.

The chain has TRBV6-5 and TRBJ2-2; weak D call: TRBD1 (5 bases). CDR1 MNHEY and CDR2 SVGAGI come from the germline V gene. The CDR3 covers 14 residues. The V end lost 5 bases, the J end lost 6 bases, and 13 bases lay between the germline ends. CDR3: CASSQTWGSGELFF. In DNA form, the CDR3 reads TGTGCCAGCAGTCAAACATGGGGCTCCGGGGAGCTGTTTTTT.

CDR3 residues: CASSIAAADEQYF. The CDR3 DNA reads TGTGCCAGTAGTATAGCGGCGGCGGACGAGCAGTACTTC. V gene TRBV19 combines with J gene TRBJ2-7; D gene ambiguous. The V gene lost 1 base and the J gene lost 5 bases, with 9 bases spanning the gap. The CDR3 is 13 residues long. CDR1 and CDR2 from the germline V gene are LNHDA and SQIVND (reference sequence). The full variable domain, completed using reference TRBV19 and TRBJ2-7, is DGGITQSPKYLFRKEGQNVTLSCEQNLNHDAMYWYRQDPGQGLRLIYYSQIVNDFQKGDIAEGYSVSREKKESFPLTVTSAQKNPTAFYLCASSIAAADEQYFGPGTRLTVT.

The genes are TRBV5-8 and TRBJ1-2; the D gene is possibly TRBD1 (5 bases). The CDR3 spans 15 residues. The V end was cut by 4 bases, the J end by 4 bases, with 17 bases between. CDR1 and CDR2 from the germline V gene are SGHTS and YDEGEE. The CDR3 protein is CASSHRQHLGYGYTF. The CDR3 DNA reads TGTGCCAGCAGCCACAGACAGCACTTGGGCTATGGCTACACCTTC.

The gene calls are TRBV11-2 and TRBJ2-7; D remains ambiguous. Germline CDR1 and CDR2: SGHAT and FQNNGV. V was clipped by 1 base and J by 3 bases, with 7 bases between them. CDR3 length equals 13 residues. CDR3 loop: CASSLGSGYEQYF. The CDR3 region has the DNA TGTGCCAGCAGCTTAGGGTCCGGCTACGAGCAGTACTTC.

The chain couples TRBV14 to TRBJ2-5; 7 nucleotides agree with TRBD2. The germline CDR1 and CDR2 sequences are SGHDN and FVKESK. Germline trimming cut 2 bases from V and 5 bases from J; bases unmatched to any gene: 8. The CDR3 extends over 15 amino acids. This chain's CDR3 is CASSQLTAGEETQYF. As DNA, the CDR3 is TGTGCCAGCAGCCAACTGACCGCGGGAGAGGAGACCCAGTACTTC. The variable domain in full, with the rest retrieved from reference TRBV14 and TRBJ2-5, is EAGVTQFPSHSVIEKGQTVTLRCDPISGHDNLYWYRRVMGKEIKFLLHFVKESKQDESGMPNNRFLAERTGGTYSTLKVQPAELEDSGVYFCASSQLTAGEETQYFGPGTRLLVL.

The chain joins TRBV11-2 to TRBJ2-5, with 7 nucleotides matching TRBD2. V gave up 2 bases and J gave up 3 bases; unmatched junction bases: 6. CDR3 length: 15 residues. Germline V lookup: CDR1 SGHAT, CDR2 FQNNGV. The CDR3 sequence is CASSLFPAGEETQYF. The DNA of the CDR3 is TGTGCCAGCAGCTTATTCCCCGCGGGAGAAGAGACCCAGTACTTC.

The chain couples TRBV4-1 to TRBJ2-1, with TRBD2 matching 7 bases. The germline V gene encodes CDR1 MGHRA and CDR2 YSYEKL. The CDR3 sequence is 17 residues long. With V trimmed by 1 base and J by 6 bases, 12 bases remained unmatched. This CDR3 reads CASSQGRSRTSANEQFF. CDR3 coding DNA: TGCGCCAGCAGCCAAGGAAGGTCCCGAACTAGCGCCAATGAGCAGTTCTTC.

This CDR3 reads CASSQGAGGLLEQFF. CDR3 DNA sequence: TGTGCCAGCAGCCAAGGCGCGGGAGGGCTTCTTGAGCAGTTCTTC. The chain employs TRBV14 and TRBJ2-1; 9 nucleotides match TRBD2. Germline values: CDR1 SGHDN, CDR2 FVKESK. The CDR3 runs 15 residues. V shed 1 base and J 9 bases; nucleotides not matched to a gene: 7.

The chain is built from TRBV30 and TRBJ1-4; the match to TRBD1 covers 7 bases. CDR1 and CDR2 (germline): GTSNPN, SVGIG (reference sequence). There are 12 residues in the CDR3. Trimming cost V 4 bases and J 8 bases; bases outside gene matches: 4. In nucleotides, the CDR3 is TGTGCCTGGAATCGGGACAGCGAAAAACTGTTTTTT. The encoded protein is CAWNRDSEKLFF.

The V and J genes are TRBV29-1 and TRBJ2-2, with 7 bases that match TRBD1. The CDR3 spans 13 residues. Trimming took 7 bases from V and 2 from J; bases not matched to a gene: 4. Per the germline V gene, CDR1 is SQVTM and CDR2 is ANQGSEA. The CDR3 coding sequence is TGCAGCGCCGACAGGGCAAACACCGGGGAGCTGTTTTTT. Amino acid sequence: CSADRANTGELFF.

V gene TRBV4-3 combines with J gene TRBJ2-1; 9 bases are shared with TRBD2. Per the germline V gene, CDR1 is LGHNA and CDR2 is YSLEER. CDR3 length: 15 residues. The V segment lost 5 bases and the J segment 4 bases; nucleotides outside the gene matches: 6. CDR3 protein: CASSDGTSLYNEQFF. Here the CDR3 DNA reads TGCGCCAGCAGCGACGGGACTAGCCTTTACAATGAGCAGTTCTTC.

CDR3 in DNA: TGTGCCAGCAGTGTAACAGGGGGGGACGGGTCCCAGCATTTT. Translating it yields CASSVTGGDGSQHF. J is TRBJ1-5 and V is TRBV28, with 8 bases aligning to TRBD1. Germline CDR1 MDHEN, CDR2 SYDVKM. The CDR3 is made up of 14 amino acids. J was trimmed by 11 bases and V by 5 bases; bases with no gene match: 11.

DNA of the CDR3: TGCGCCAGCAGCTACCTAGCGGGAGGGGCCAAAAACATTCAGTACTTC. Amino acid sequence: CASSYLAGGAKNIQYF. This rearrangement joins TRBV5-1 to TRBJ2-4; 12 bases align to TRBD2. Germline assignment: CDR1 SGHRS and CDR2 YFSETQ. The CDR3 totals 16 residues. V lost 3 bases to trimming and J lost 1 base; unmatched junction nucleotides: 2.

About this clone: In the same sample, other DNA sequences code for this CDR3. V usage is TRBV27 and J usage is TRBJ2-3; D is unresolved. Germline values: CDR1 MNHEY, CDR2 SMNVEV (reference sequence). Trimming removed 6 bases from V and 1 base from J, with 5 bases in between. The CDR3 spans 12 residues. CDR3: CASSPGTDTQYF. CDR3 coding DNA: TGTGCCAGCAGCCCCGGCACAGATACGCAGTATTTT.

CDR3 in amino acids: CASSLYEGNNEQFF. The CDR3 nucleotides are TGTGCCAGCAGTTTATATGAGGGCAACAATGAGCAGTTCTTC. The genes are TRBV27 and TRBJ2-1; TRBD2 is a possible D gene (5 bases). The germline V and J ends were trimmed by 1 base and 5 bases, with 9 bases remaining between them. CDR1 and CDR2 (germline): MNHEY, SMNVEV (reference sequence). This CDR3 is built from 14 residues.

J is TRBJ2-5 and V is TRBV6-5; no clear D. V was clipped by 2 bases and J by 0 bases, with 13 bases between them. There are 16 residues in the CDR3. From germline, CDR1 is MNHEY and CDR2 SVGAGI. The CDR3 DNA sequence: TGTGCCAGCAGTTACCCACGCGGAACACACCAAGAGACCCAGTACTTC. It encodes CASSYPRGTHQETQYF.

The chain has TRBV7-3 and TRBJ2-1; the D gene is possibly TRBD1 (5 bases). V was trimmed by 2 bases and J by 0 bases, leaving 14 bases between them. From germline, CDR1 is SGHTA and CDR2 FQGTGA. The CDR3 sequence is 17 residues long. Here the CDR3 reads CASSLYGQGSSYNEQFF. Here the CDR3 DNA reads TGTGCCAGCAGCTTATATGGGCAGGGCAGCTCCTACAATGAGCAGTTCTTC.

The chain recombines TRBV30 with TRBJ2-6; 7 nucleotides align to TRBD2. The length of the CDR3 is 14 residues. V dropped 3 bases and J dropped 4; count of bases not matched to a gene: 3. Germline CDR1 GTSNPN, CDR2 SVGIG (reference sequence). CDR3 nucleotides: TGTGCCTGGAGACCTAGCGGAGGGGCCAACGTCCTGACTTTC. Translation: CAWRPSGGANVLTF.

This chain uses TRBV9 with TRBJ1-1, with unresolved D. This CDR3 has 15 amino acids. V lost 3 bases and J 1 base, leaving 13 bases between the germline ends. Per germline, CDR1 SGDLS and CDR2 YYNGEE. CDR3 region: CASSANGSPNTEAFF. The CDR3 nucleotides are TGTGCCAGCAGCGCGAACGGTTCCCCGAACACTGAAGCTTTCTTT.

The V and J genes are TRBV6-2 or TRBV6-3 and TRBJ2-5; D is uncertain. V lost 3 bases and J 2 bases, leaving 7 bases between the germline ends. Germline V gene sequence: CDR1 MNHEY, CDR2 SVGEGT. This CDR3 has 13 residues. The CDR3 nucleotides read TGTGCCAGCAGTTATGGGCATCAAGAGACCCAGTACTTC. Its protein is CASSYGHQETQYF.

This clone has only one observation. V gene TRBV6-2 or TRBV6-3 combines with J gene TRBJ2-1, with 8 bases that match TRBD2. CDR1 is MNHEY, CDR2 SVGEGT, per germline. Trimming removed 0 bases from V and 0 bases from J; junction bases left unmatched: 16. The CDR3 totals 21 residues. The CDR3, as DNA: TGTGCCAGCAGTTACTCGAAGCAGCGGGAGCCTAAAATGAGCTCCTACAATGAGCAGTTCTTC. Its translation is CASSYSKQREPKMSSYNEQFF.

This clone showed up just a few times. The CDR3 spells CASSLTGSYGYTF. CDR3 sequence (DNA): TGTGCCAGCAGTTTAACAGGGAGCTATGGCTACACCTTC. The chain combines TRBV27 with TRBJ1-2; TRBD1 might be the D (6 bases). V was clipped by 2 bases and J by 4 bases, with 8 bases between them. This CDR3 has 13 amino acids. Germline V CDR1 and CDR2: MNHEY, SMNVEV (reference sequence).

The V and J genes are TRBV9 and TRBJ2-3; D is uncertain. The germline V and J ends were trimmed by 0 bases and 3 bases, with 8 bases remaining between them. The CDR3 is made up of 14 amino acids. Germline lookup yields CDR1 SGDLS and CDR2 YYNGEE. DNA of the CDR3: TGTGCCAGCAGCGTAGCAGTCGGGACAGATACGCAGTATTTT. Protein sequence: CASSVAVGTDTQYF.

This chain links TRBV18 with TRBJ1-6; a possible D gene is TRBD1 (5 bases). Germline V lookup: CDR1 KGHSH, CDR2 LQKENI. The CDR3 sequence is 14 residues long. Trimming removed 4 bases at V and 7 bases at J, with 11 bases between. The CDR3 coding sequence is TGTGCCAGCTCACTTGAGCCAGGGAATTCACCCCTCCACTTT. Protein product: CASSLEPGNSPLHF. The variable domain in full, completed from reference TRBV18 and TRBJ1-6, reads NAGVMQNPRHLVRRRGQEARLRCSPMKGHSHVYWYRQLPEEGLKFMVYLQKENIIDESGMPKERFSAEFPKEGPSILRIQQVVRGDSAAYFCASSLEPGNSPLHFGNGTRLTVT.

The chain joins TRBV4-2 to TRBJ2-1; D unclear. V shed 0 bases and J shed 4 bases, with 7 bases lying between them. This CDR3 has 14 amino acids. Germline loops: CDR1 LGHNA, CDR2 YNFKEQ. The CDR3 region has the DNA TGTGCCAGCAGCCAAGATTTGCGATACAATGAGCAGTTCTTC. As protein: CASSQDLRYNEQFF.

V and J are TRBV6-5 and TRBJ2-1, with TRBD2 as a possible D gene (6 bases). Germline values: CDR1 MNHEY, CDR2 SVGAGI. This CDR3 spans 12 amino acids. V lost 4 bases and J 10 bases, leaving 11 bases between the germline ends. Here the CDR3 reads CASSSPSGEQFF. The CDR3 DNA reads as TGTGCCAGCAGTTCCCCCAGCGGGGAGCAGTTCTTC.

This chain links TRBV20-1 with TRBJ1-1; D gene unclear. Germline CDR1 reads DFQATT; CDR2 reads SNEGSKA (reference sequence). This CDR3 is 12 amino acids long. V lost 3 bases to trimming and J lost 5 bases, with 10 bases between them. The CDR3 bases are TGCAGTGCTAGTCCACGGCGGACTGAAGCTTTCTTT. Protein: CSASPRRTEAFF.

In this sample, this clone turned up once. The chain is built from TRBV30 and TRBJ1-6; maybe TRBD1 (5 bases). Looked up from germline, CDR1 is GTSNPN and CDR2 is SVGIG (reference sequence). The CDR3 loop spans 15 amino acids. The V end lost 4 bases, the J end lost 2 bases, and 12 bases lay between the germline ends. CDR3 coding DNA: TGTGCCTGGATTGACAGCAAGACCTATAATTCACCCCTCCACTTT. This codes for CAWIDSKTYNSPLHF. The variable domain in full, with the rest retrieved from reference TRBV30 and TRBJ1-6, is SQTIHQWPATLVQPVGSPLSLECTVEGTSNPNLYWYRQAAGRGLQLLFYSVGIGQISSEVPQNLSASRPQDRQFILSSKKLLLSDSGFYLCAWIDSKTYNSPLHFGNGTRLTVT.

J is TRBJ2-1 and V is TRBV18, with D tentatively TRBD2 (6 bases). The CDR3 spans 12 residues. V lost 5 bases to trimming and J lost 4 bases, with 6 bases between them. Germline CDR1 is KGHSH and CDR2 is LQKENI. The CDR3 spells CASSGGYNEQFF. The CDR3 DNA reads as TGTGCCAGCTCAGGAGGGTACAATGAGCAGTTCTTC.